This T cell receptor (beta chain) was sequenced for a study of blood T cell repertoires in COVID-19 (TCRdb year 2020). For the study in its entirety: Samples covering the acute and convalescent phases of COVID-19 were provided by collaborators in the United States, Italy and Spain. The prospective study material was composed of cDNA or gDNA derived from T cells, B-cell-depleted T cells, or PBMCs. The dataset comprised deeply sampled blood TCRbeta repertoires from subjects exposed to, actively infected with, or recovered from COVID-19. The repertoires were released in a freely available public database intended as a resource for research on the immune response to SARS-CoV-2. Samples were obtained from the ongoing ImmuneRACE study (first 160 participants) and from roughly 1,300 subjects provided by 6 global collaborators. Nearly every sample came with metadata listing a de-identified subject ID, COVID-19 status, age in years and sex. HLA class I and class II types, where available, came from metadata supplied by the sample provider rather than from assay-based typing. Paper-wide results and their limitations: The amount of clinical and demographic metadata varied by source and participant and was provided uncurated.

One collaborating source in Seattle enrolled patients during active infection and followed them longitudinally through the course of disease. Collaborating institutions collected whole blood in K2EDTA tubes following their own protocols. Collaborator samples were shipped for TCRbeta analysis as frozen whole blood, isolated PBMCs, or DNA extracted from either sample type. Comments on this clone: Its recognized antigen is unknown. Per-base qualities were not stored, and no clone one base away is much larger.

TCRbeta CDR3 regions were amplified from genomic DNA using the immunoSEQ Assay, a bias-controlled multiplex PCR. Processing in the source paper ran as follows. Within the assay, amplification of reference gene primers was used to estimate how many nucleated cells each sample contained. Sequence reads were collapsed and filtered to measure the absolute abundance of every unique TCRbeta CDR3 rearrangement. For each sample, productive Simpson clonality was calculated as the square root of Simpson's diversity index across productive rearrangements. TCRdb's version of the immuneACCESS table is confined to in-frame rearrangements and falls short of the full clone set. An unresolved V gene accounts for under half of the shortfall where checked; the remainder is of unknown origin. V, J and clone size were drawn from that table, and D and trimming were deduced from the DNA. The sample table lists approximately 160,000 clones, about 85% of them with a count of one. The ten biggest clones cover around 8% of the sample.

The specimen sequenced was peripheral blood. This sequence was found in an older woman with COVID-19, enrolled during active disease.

The nucleotide sequence reads TGTGCCAGCAGCTACCTGGACAGCTCGAATCAGCCCCAGCATTTT. Translation gives CASSYLDSSNQPQHF. Here the chain combines TRBV7-9 and TRBJ1-5, with TRBD1 as a weak D call on 6 bases. For CDR1 and CDR2, the germline V gene (reference sequence) lists SEHNR and FQNEAQ. Reading from cysteine to phenylalanine, the CDR3 counts 15 amino acids. The sequence is cut down to CDR3 DNA, 45 bases in frame from base 1. Cut back by 4 bases and 4 bases, the V and J ends lie 14 bases apart.